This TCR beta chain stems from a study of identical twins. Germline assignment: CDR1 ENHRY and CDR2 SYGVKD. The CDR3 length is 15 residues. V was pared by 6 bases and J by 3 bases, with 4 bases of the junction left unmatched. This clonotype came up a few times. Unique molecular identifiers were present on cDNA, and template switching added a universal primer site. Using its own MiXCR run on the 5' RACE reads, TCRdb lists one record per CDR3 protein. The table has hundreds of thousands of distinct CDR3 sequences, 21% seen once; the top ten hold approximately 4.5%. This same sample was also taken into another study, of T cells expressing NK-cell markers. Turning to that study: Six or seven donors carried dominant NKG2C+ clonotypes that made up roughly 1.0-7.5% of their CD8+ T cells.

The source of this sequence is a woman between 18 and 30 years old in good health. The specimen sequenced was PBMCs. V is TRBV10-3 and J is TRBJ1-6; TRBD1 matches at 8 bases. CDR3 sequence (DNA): TGTGCCATCAGCTTTGGACAGGGCTATAATTCACCCCTCCACTTT. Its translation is CAISFGQGYNSPLHF.